A single sample is the source of the 2 T cell receptor beta chains below, sequenced in a study of T cell repertoires in cytomegalovirus infection. These receptors' targets are unknown. TCRdb re-derived calls from the reads in MiXCR, one entry per CDR3 protein. The sample yields nearly 700,000 distinct CDR3 sequences, 30% to 40% seen once. Sequenced here: cultured PBMCs, sampled from culture after CMV antigen stimulation. Receptors were obtained from a human donor in good health (CMV status not recorded). Some clones in this sample may be carry-over from other donors' samples.

This clonotype was seen only a few times. This CDR3 is CASSDDTRRDNEQFF. CDR3 bases: TGTGCCAGCAGTGACGATACCCGACGGGACAATGAGCAGTTCTTC. The chain couples TRBV2 to TRBJ2-1; no reliable D call. This CDR3 is 15 amino acids long. Germline-derived CDR1 and CDR2 are SNHLY and FYNNEI. The ends were cut back, 3 bases at V and 5 bases at J, with 14 bases in the middle.

The sample holds a few counts of this clonotype. The rearrangement joins TRBV5-6 to TRBJ2-1; D possibly corresponds to TRBD1 (7 bases). The CDR3 runs to 15 residues. V lost 1 base, J lost 5 bases, and 13 bases lay in between. Looked up from germline, CDR1 is SGHDT and CDR2 is YYEEEE. The CDR3 sequence is CASSLRGTANNEQFF. In DNA, the CDR3 is TGTGCCAGCAGCTTGCGCGGGACAGCAAACAATGAGCAGTTCTTC.